The T cell receptor beta chain described here comes from a study of CD8 T cells in Susac syndrome. cDNA came from 0.5 to 1 ug RNA primed by random hexamers. The TCR beta CDR3 was amplified by immunoSEQ multiplex PCR across 54 Vbeta, 13 Jbeta. TCRdb re-called the immunoSEQ multiplex PCR reads through MiXCR, storing one row per CDR3 protein. The data hold 200,000 to 250,000 distinct CDR3 sequences, with about 93% observed a single time. This clonotype was recorded a few times. High-throughput TCR beta sequencing covered peripheral CD8+ and CD4+ T cells. It was negative isolation that provided the CD8+ and CD4+ T cells, whereas TEMRA cells were enriched by FACS. V lost 7 bases, J lost 5 bases, and 15 bases lay in between. The CDR3 has 14 amino acids. The germline CDR1 and CDR2 sequences are MNHEY and SVGEGT.

The chain employs TRBV6-2 or TRBV6-3 and TRBJ2-1; tentative D call: TRBD2 (5 bases). Source material: CD8+ T cells from PBMCs. The source of this sequence is a human donor with multiple sclerosis. CDR3 protein: CASTPSTNDNEQFF. CDR3 in DNA: TGTGCCAGCACTCCCTCGACTAATGACAATGAGCAGTTCTTC.